The present T cell receptor beta chain was sequenced within a study of graft-versus-host responses after intestinal transplantation. Study as a whole: In this cohort, recipients had multivisceral, liver-intestinal, or isolated intestinal transplants.

Profiled with immunoSEQ multiplex PCR; TCRdb holds only in-frame clones, not every one. The sample holds 75,000 to 100,000 clones, about 84% seen once. Germline CDR1 and CDR2: MNHNY and SVGAGI (reference sequence). The V gene lost 6 bases and the J gene lost 5 bases, with 14 bases spanning the gap. The CDR3 covers 15 residues. This specimen was PBMCs, taken 255 days after intestinal transplant. The rearrangement uses TRBV6-6 and TRBJ1-6, with D possibly being TRBD1 (5 bases). The sequence came from a human patient who received an intestinal transplant, so some T cells may come from the graft donor. The CDR3 here is CASRDTNGDNSPLHF. CDR3 sequence (DNA): TGTGCCAGCAGGGACACAAATGGGGATAATTCACCCCTCCACTTT.